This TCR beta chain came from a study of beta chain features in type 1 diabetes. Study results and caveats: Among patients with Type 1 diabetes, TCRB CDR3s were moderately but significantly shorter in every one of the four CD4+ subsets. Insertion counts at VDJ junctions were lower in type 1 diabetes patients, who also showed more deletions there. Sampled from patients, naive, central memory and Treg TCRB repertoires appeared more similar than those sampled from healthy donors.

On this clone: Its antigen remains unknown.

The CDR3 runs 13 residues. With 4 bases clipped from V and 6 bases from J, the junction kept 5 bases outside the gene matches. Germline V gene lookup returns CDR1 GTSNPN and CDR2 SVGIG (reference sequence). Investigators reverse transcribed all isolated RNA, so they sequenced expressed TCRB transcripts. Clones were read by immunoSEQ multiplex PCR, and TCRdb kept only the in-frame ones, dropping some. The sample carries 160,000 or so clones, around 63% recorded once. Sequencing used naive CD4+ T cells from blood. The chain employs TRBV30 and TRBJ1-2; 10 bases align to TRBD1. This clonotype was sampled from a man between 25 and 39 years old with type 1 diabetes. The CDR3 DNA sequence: TGTGCCTGGACTGGGACAGGGGCACATGGCTACACCTTC. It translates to CAWTGTGAHGYTF.